The 29 T cell receptor beta chains below all came from one sample that was sequenced in a study of Ad26.COV2.S vaccination and SARS-CoV-2 variants. Treatment: roughly 19 received Ad26.COV2.S at low or high dose, single or two shots; roughly 5 received placebo; per-sample allocation not given. Day 63 after the first injection of vaccine or placebo was the sampling time. Profiled with immunoSEQ multiplex PCR; TCRdb holds only in-frame clones, not every one. Among about 390,000 clones listed, about 88% were seen once. Sequencing was performed on peripheral blood, taken in a trial of Ad26.COV2.S vaccine versus placebo. These TCRs come from a person aged 18 to 65 who received the Ad26.COV2.S COVID-19 vaccine or a placebo.

The chain carries TRBV10-3 and TRBJ2-5, with 8 nucleotides matching TRBD2. The V gene's germline CDR1 is ENHRY and CDR2 SYGVKD. This CDR3 has 17 residues. The ends lost 0 bases at V and 3 bases at J; junction bases unmatched: 9. CDR3 coding DNA: TGTGCCATCAGTGAGTCCCGAAGCGGGGGAACCGAAGAGACCCAGTACTTC. It specifies CAISESRSGGTEETQYF.

The rearrangement links TRBV6-2 or TRBV6-3 to TRBJ2-3; no definite D call. In germline, CDR1 is MNHEY, CDR2 SVGEGT. V lost 5 bases, J lost 3 bases, and 6 bases lay in between. The CDR3 sequence is 12 residues long. The CDR3 DNA sequence: TGTGCCAGCAGTAGTAGGACAGATACGCAGTATTTT. Translating it yields CASSSRTDTQYF.

V is TRBV11-2 and J is TRBJ2-5, with 10 positions matching TRBD2. Germline CDR1 reads SGHAT; CDR2 reads FQNNGV. With 2 bases clipped from V and 2 bases from J, the junction kept 8 bases outside the gene matches. The CDR3 consists of 17 residues. DNA for the CDR3: TGTGCCAGCAGCTTAAGGGTGGCTAGCGGGGGACAAGAGACCCAGTACTTC. It codes for CASSLRVASGGQETQYF.

The chain recombines TRBV2 with TRBJ2-5; D is undetermined. Deletions cut 6 bases from V and 3 bases from J, with 11 bases between. Looked up from germline, CDR1 is SNHLY and CDR2 is FYNNEI. The CDR3 has 13 amino acids. The CDR3 sequence: CASRDGIEETQYF. In nucleotides, the CDR3 is TGTGCCAGCAGGGACGGCATAGAAGAGACCCAGTACTTC.

This chain links TRBV5-1 with TRBJ1-1; D possibly corresponds to TRBD1 (6 bases). The CDR3 runs to 15 residues. Germline CDR1 reads SGHRS; CDR2 reads YFSETQ. Trimming took 2 bases from V and 11 from J, leaving 22 bases between them. CDR3 in amino acids: CASSFTSGKGDRAFF. For the CDR3, the DNA is TGCGCCAGCAGCTTCACCTCAGGAAAGGGGGACCGCGCTTTCTTT.

The chain combines TRBV3-1 (or the pseudogene TRBV3-2) with TRBJ2-1; 10 bases line up with TRBD2. Germline V lookup: CDR1 LGHDT, CDR2 YNNKEL (reference sequence). The CDR3 runs to 17 residues. Unmatched junction bases numbered 10, after V lost 4 bases and J lost 4 bases. CDR3 coding DNA: TGTGCCAGCAGCCCCGCCGTGCTAGCGGGGGAATACAATGAGCAGTTCTTC. It encodes CASSPAVLAGEYNEQFF.

The chain combines TRBV6-5 with TRBJ1-2; 7 bases match TRBD1. Trimming cost V 0 bases and J 1 base; bases outside gene matches: 2. There are 15 residues in the CDR3. Germline V lookup: CDR1 MNHEY, CDR2 SVGAGI. CDR3 amino acids: CASSYSGTVNYGYTF. DNA of the CDR3: TGTGCCAGCAGTTACTCGGGGACAGTTAACTATGGCTACACCTTC.

This clone was observed a single time. J is TRBJ1-1 and V is TRBV12-5; D may be TRBD1 (5 bases). The CDR3 runs 14 residues. V lost 10 bases and J lost 3, with 18 bases in between. In germline, CDR1 is LGHNT, CDR2 FRNRAP. CDR3 coding DNA: TGTGCTACCGAGTGGGCAGGGTGGGACACTGAAGCTTTCTTT. This codes for CATEWAGWDTEAFF.

This chain uses TRBV15 with TRBJ1-2, with no clear D. The CDR3 length is 13 residues. With 3 bases removed from V and 5 bases from J, the gap between germline ends came to 10 bases. The germline CDR1 and CDR2 sequences are LNHNV and YYDKDF (reference sequence). CDR3 amino acids: CATSSATGYGYTF. Here the CDR3 DNA reads TGTGCCACCAGCAGCGCGACGGGGTATGGCTACACCTTC. Using reference TRBV15 and TRBJ1-2 for the parts outside the CDR3, the full variable domain is DAMVIQNPRYQVTQFGKPVTLSCSQTLNHNVMYWYQQKSSQAPKLLFHYYDKDFNNEADTPDNFQSRRPNTSFCFLDIRSPGLGDTAMYLCATSSATGYGYTFGSGTRLTVV.

The chain's CDR3 is CASSFPGGEETQYF. The CDR3 nucleotides read TGTGCCAGCAGCTTCCCTGGCGGGGAAGAGACCCAGTACTTC. The V gene is TRBV5-6, the J gene TRBJ2-5; tentatively, D is TRBD2 (6 bases). Germline values: CDR1 SGHDT, CDR2 YYEEEE. The length of the CDR3 is 14 residues. With 2 bases removed from V and 3 bases from J, the gap between germline ends came to 11 bases.

The genes are TRBV23-1 and TRBJ1-2; D ambiguous. TRBV23-1 is classed as an ORF, of uncertain function. V lost 0 bases, J lost 5 bases, and 7 bases lay in between. The length of the CDR3 is 13 residues. CDR3 in DNA: TGCGCCAGCAGTCAATCACAGAGGTATGGCTACACCTTC. This gives the protein CASSQSQRYGYTF.

The chain uses TRBV7-6 and TRBJ2-1, with 16 positions matching TRBD2. The CDR3 consists of 15 residues. V gave up 3 bases and J gave up 9 bases; unmatched junction bases: 2. Germline-derived CDR1 and CDR2 are SGHVS and FNYEAQ. The CDR3 region is CASSLGTSGGVEQFF. The CDR3 DNA sequence: TGTGCCAGCAGCTTGGGGACTAGCGGGGGGGTTGAGCAGTTCTTC.

V gene TRBV27 combines with J gene TRBJ2-7, with D perhaps TRBD1 (6 bases). CDR3 length: 14 amino acids. CDR1 is MNHEY and CDR2 is SMNVEV in the germline V gene (reference sequence). V was trimmed by 2 bases and J by 2 bases, leaving 10 bases between them. DNA for the CDR3: TGTGCCAGCAGTTTAGCCAGGGGCCCCTACGAGCAGTACTTC. Translating gives CASSLARGPYEQYF.

The chain employs TRBV5-6 and TRBJ1-5; the D gene is possibly TRBD1 (5 bases). Germline V gene data show CDR1 as SGHDT and CDR2 as YYEEEE. This CDR3 has 16 amino acids. Trimming removed 1 base at V and 2 bases at J, with 13 bases between. CDR3 residues: CASSLHGGSGNQPQHF. The CDR3, as DNA: TGTGCCAGCAGCTTGCACGGGGGTTCGGGCAATCAGCCCCAGCATTTT.

The rearrangement links TRBV5-5 to TRBJ1-6; D possibly corresponds to TRBD1 (6 bases). V gave up 3 bases and J gave up 6 bases, with 16 bases separating them. This CDR3 is built from 16 residues. Germline V gene lookup returns CDR1 SGHKS and CDR2 YYEKEE (reference sequence). CDR3 sequence reads: CASSWGAGGSNSPLHF. The CDR3 DNA reads TGTGCCAGCAGCTGGGGGGCCGGGGGCAGTAATTCACCCCTCCACTTT. The full variable domain, with the rest looked up from reference TRBV5-5 and TRBJ1-6, is DAGVTQSPTHLIKTRGQQVTLRCSPISGHKSVSWYQQVLGQGPQFIFQYYEKEERGRGNFPDRFSARQFPNYSSELNVNALLLGDSALYLCASSWGAGGSNSPLHFGNGTRLTVT.

The CDR3 sequence is CASSQENLGNQPQHF. The CDR3 DNA sequence: TGCGCCAGCAGCCAAGAAAATCTGGGCAATCAGCCCCAGCATTTT. This chain joins TRBV4-1 and TRBJ1-5; D is ambiguous. CDR1 MGHRA and CDR2 YSYEKL come from the germline V gene. CDR3 length: 15 amino acids. Trimming removed 0 bases at V and 2 bases at J, with 8 bases between.

The CDR3 DNA sequence: TGTGCCAGCACCCCCTCAGGGACCGCAGATACGCAGTATTTT. Translation: CASTPSGTADTQYF. V and J are TRBV11-3 and TRBJ2-3; D may match TRBD1 or TRBD2 (5 bases each). CDR1 and CDR2 (germline): SGHNT, YENEEA. V was trimmed by 7 bases and J by 4 bases, leaving 15 bases between them. This CDR3 comprises 14 residues.

This sequence joins TRBV5-4 and TRBJ1-1; D not resolved. Germline lookup yields CDR1 SGHNT and CDR2 YYREEE (reference sequence). Trimming took off 0 bases at V and 1 base at J, with 7 bases between the two ends. The CDR3 sequence is 14 residues long. The CDR3 here is CASSLARANTEAFF. The DNA for the CDR3 is TGTGCCAGCAGCTTGGCCCGTGCGAACACTGAAGCTTTCTTT.

The V and J genes are TRBV5-1 and TRBJ2-2; D is uncertain. Germline CDR1 and CDR2: SGHRS and YFSETQ. V dropped 0 bases and J dropped 4 bases, with 4 bases sitting between them. There are 13 residues in the CDR3. CDR3 bases: TGCGCCAGCAGCTTGGGAACCACCGGGGAGCTGTTTTTT. Its translation is CASSLGTTGELFF. The whole variable domain, remainder taken from reference TRBV5-1 and TRBJ2-2, is KAGVTQTPRYLIKTRGQQVTLSCSPISGHRSVSWYQQTPGQGLQFLFEYFSETQRNKGNFPGRFSGRQFSNSRSEMNVSTLELGDSALYLCASSLGTTGELFFGEGSRLTVL.

The sample holds a few counts of this clone. V usage is TRBV5-1 and J usage is TRBJ1-2; 9 bases map to TRBD1. V lost 4 bases, J lost 7 bases, and 14 bases stayed unmatched. CDR3 length: 16 residues. Germline loops: CDR1 SGHRS, CDR2 YFSETQ. The DNA of the CDR3 is TGCGCCAGCAGCCCCGACCTCTTACAGGGGGCGGTTGGCTACACCTTC. Protein sequence: CASSPDLLQGAVGYTF.

The V gene is TRBV7-9, the J gene TRBJ1-2, with 8 bases aligning to TRBD1. The CDR3 has 14 amino acids. In germline, CDR1 is SEHNR, CDR2 FQNEAQ (reference sequence). V trimming: 6 bases; J trimming: 0 bases; junction bases outside the gene matches: 3. The CDR3 sequence: CASRGTGANYGYTF. The CDR3 DNA reads as TGTGCCAGCAGGGGGACAGGTGCTAACTATGGCTACACCTTC.

The chain links TRBV21-1 to TRBJ2-7; the listed D gene, TRBD1, was not tested against the DNA. TRBV21-1 is recorded as a pseudogene. CDR3 length equals 13 residues. CDR3 sequence (DNA): TGTGCCTTCGTAAGGACAGGGCAGTACGAGCAGTACTTC. Amino acids: CAFVRTGQYEQYF.

About this clone itself: This specimen includes other DNA sequences encoding the same CDR3. V usage is TRBV18 and J usage is TRBJ2-7; D ambiguous. Germline assignment: CDR1 KGHSH and CDR2 LQKENI. V was trimmed by 3 bases and J by 3 bases, leaving 9 bases between them. The CDR3 length is 13 residues. CDR3 loop: CASSPGRYYEQYF. CDR3 bases: TGTGCCAGCTCACCCGGCAGATACTACGAGCAGTACTTC.

The chain links TRBV4-3 to TRBJ2-1; possible D gene TRBD1, 5 bases. Trimming shortened V by 1 base and J by 4 bases, and 11 bases separated the two germline ends. CDR3 length equals 15 residues. In germline, CDR1 is LGHNA, CDR2 YSLEER. The CDR3 bases are TGCGCCAGCAGCCAAGGTGGACACGAGTACAATGAGCAGTTCTTC. Residues: CASSQGGHEYNEQFF.

This chain connects TRBV11-2 to TRBJ2-7; 7 bases are shared with TRBD1. Germline CDR1 and CDR2: SGHAT and FQNNGV. The CDR3 consists of 13 residues. Trimming at V came to 3 bases and at J to 3 bases, leaving 2 bases not matched to a gene. The CDR3 protein is CASSFTGVYEQYF. CDR3 DNA: TGTGCCAGCAGCTTTACAGGGGTCTACGAGCAGTACTTC.

The rearrangement uses TRBV19 and TRBJ1-4; tentative D call: TRBD1 (6 bases). The CDR3 covers 19 residues. Trimming shortened V by 9 bases and J by 0 bases, and 26 bases separated the two germline ends. The germline V gene has CDR1 LNHDA and CDR2 SQIVND (reference sequence). CDR3 region: CARTGQRTVNAATNEKLFF. The CDR3 DNA reads as TGTGCCAGGACGGGCCAAAGGACAGTTAACGCCGCAACTAATGAAAAACTGTTTTTT.

This rearrangement joins TRBV2 to TRBJ2-7, with 8 positions matching TRBD2. This CDR3 is 15 amino acids long. Trimming cost V 7 bases and J 3 bases; bases outside gene matches: 11. The germline CDR1 and CDR2 sequences are SNHLY and FYNNEI. The DNA for the CDR3 is TGTGCCAGCACCCAAGGGGCGGGGGGAGGCTACGAGCAGTACTTC. It encodes CASTQGAGGGYEQYF.

The J gene is TRBJ1-5, the V gene TRBV5-1, with unresolved D. The CDR3 loop spans 13 amino acids. The V end was cut by 4 bases, the J end by 10 bases, with 15 bases between. CDR1 and CDR2 from the germline V gene are SGHRS and YFSETQ. The CDR3 here is CASSEVGPPPQHF. CDR3 DNA sequence: TGCGCCAGCAGCGAAGTCGGGCCGCCCCCCCAGCATTTT.

The chain uses TRBV7-2 and TRBJ1-5; the D gene is possibly TRBD1 (5 bases). There are 14 residues in the CDR3. CDR1 SGHTA and CDR2 FQGNSA come from the germline V gene. V was shortened by 3 bases and J by 9 bases, with 15 bases between the two germline ends. CDR3 sequence (DNA): TGTGCCAGCAGCTTGTTCGGGACCGCCTCGCCCCAGCATTTT. This codes for CASSLFGTASPQHF. The full variable domain, its missing parts supplied by reference TRBV7-2 and TRBJ1-5, is GAGVSQSPSNKVTEKGKDVELRCDPISGHTALYWYRQSLGQGLEFLIYFQGNSAPDKSGLPSDRFSAERTGGSVSTLTIQRTQQEDSAVYLCASSLFGTASPQHFGDGTRLSIL.